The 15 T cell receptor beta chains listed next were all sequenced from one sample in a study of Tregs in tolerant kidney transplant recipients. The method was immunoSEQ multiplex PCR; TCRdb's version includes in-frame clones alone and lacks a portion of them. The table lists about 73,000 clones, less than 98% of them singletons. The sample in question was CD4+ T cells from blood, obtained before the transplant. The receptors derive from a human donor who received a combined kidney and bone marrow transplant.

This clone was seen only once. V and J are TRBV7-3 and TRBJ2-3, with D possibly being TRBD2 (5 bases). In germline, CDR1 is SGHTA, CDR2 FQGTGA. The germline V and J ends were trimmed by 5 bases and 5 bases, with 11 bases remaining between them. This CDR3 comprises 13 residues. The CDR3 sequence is CASSPLGRDTQYF. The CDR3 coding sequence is TGTGCCAGCAGCCCCCTGGGGAGAGATACGCAGTATTTT.

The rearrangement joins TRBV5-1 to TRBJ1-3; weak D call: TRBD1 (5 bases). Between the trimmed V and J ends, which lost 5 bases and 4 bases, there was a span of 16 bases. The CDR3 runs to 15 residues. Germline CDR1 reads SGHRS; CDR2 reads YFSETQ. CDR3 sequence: CASRHAGDRGNTIYF. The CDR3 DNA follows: TGCGCCAGCAGGCACGCGGGGGACCGAGGAAACACCATATATTTT.

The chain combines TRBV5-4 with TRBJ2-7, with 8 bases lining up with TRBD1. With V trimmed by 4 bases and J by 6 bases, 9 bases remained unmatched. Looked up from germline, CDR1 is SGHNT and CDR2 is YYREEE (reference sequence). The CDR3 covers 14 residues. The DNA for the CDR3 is TGTGCCAGCAGCCGAGATGGACAGGGACTCGAGCAGTACTTC. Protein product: CASSRDGQGLEQYF.

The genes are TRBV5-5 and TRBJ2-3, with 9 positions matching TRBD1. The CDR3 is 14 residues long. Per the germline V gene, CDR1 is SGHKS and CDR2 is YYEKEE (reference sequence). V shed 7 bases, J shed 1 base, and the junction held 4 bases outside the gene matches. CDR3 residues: CASGQGIRTDTQYF. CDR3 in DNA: TGTGCCAGCGGACAGGGGATTCGCACAGATACGCAGTATTTT.

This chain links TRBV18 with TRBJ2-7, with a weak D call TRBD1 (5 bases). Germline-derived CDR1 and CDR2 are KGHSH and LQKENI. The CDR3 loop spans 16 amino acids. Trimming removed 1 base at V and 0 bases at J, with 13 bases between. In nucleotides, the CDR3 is TGTGCCAGCTCACCACAAGTAGGGGTGACCTCCTACGAGCAGTACTTC. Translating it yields CASSPQVGVTSYEQYF.

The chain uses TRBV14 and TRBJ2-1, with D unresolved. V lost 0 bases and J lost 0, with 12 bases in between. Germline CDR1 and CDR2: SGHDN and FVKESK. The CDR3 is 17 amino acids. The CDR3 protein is CASSQDLAYSSYNEQFF. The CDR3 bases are TGTGCCAGCAGCCAAGATCTCGCGTATAGCTCCTACAATGAGCAGTTCTTC.

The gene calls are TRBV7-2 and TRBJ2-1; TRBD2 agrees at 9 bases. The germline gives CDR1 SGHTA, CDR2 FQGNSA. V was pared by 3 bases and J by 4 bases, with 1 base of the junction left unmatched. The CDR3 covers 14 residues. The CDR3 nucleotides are TGTGCCAGCAGCTTTGCGGGGGGGTACAATGAGCAGTTCTTC. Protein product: CASSFAGGYNEQFF.

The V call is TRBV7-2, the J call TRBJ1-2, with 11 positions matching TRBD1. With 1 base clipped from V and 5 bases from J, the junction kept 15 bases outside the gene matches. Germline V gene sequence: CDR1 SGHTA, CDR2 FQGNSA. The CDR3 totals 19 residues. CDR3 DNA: TGTGCCAGCAGCTTAGTGGGGGTTAGGGGACAGGGGGTTAGGTATGGCTACACCTTC. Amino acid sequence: CASSLVGVRGQGVRYGYTF.

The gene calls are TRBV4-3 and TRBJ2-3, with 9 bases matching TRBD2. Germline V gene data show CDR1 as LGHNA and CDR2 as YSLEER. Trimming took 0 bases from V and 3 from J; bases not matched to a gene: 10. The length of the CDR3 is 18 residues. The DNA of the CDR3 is TGCGCCAGCAGCCAAGATCCAGCGGGAGGCCATGGGACAGATACGCAGTATTTT. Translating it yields CASSQDPAGGHGTDTQYF.

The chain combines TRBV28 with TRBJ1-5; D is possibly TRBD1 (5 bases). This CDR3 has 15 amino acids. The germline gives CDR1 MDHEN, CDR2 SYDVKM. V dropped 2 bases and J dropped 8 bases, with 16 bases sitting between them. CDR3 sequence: CASSLKGAPGEPQHF. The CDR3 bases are TGTGCCAGCAGTTTAAAAGGGGCTCCGGGCGAGCCCCAGCATTTT.

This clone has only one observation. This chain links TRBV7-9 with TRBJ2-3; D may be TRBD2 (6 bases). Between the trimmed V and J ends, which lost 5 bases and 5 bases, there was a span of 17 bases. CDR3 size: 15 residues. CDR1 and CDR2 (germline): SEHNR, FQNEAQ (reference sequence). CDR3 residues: CASSLRGGAQDTQYF. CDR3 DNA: TGTGCCAGCAGCCTCAGAGGCGGGGCCCAAGATACGCAGTATTTT.

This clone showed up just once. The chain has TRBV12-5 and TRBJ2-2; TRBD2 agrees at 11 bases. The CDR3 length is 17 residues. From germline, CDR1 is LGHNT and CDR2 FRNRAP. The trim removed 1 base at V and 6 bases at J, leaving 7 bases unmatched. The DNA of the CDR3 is TGTGCTAGTGGTTTGGCTCAACTAGCGGGAGTACCCGGGGAGCTGTTTTTT. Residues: CASGLAQLAGVPGELFF.

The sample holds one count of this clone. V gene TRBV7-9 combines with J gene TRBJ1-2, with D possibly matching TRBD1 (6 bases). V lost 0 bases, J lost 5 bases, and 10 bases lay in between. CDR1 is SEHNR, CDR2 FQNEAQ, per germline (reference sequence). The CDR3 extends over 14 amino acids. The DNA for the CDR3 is TGTGCCAGCAGCTTAGCAGGGGGATCTTATGGCTACACCTTC. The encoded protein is CASSLAGGSYGYTF.

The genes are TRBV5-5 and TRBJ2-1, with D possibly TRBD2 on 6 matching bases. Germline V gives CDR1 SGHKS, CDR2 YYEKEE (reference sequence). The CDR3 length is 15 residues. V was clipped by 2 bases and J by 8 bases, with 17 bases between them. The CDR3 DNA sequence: TGTGCCAGCAGCTTCGTGGCGGGATCTTACCATGAGCAGTTCTTC. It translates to CASSFVAGSYHEQFF. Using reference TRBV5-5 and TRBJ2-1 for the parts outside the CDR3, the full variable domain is DAGVTQSPTHLIKTRGQQVTLRCSPISGHKSVSWYQQVLGQGPQFIFQYYEKEERGRGNFPDRFSARQFPNYSSELNVNALLLGDSALYLCASSFVAGSYHEQFFGPGTRLTVL.

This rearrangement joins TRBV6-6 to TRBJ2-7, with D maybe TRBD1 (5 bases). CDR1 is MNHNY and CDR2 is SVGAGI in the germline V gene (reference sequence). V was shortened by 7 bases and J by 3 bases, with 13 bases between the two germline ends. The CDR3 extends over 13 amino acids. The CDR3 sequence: CASKFDRDYEQYF. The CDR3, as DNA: TGTGCCAGCAAATTCGACAGAGACTACGAGCAGTACTTC.